The clone carrying this TCR beta chain was seen only a few times. Its cognate antigen is unknown. Between the trimmed V and J ends, which lost 1 base and 7 bases, there was a span of 11 bases. Germline V lookup: CDR1 KGHSH, CDR2 LQKENI. The CDR3 is made up of 14 amino acids. Semi-nested PCR with Nested Universal Primer A followed constant-region reverse priming of full-length variable regions. MiXCR was run by TCRdb on the 5' RACE reads, yielding one entry per CDR3 protein. The sample has approximately 60,000 distinct CDR3 sequences; roughly 28% are singletons. Study-level findings and limits: Whole repertoires were not studied in the larger cohort, only one V-J beta rearrangement. In terms of TCR gene usage, tumor memory CD4+ T cells clustered together with blood and lymph node memory CD4+ cells, as well as with lymph node naive CD4+ cells. Tumor Tregs overlapped most with tumor, then blood, naive CD4+ cells.

The sorted Tregs were CD4+CD25+CD127-/low cells. Sequenced material: tumor-infiltrating Tregs sorted from the breast tumor. The chain combines TRBV18 with TRBJ2-1; the D gene is possibly TRBD1 (5 bases). The sequence was obtained from a female donor with breast cancer. In nucleotides, the CDR3 is TGTGCCAGCTCACCACAGGGGCAAAAGAATGAGCAGTTCTTC. Protein: CASSPQGQKNEQFF.